These T cell receptor beta chains were read from a single sample in a study of shared clonotypes between healthy human individuals. The data were produced by immunoSEQ multiplex PCR, yet TCRdb's version contains in-frame clones alone and is incomplete. The sample carries around 600,000 clones, around 97% recorded once. The sequencing input was naive CD4+ T cells sorted from blood. Receptors originate from a woman aged 30 to 39 in good health. The CDR3 runs from the conserved cysteine through the conserved F or W. The order of the fields is CDR3 protein, CDR3 DNA, J gene, D gene, V gene, clone size. D genes are given only for firm matches. Clone size appears in some rows only: once, few, many, or a class for an expanded clone.

CDR3aa: CASSYPTATYEQYF; CDR3nt: TGTGCCAGCAGTTACCCGACGGCTACCTACGAGCAGTACTTC; j_gene: TRBJ2-7; d_gene: .; v_gene: TRBV28; abundance: .
CDR3aa: CASSLARQGKYYGYTF; CDR3nt: TGTGCCAGCAGTTTGGCCAGACAGGGGAAATACTATGGCTACACCTTC; j_gene: TRBJ1-2; d_gene: TRBD1; v_gene: TRBV28; abundance: once
CDR3aa: CASSYSLPLKETQYF; CDR3nt: TGTGCCAGCAGTTACTCGCTTCCCCTTAAGGAGACCCAGTACTTC; j_gene: TRBJ2-5; d_gene: .; v_gene: TRBV6-5; abundance: .
CDR3aa: CASSSEADQTQYF; CDR3nt: TGTGCCAGCAGCTCAGAAGCCGACCAGACCCAGTACTTC; j_gene: TRBJ2-5; d_gene: .; v_gene: TRBV7-7; abundance: once
CDR3aa: CASRRRDESSYEQYF; CDR3nt: TGTGCCAGCCGCCGCAGGGATGAATCCTCCTACGAGCAGTACTTC; j_gene: TRBJ2-7; d_gene: .; v_gene: TRBV19; abundance: .
CDR3aa: CASSPSVWLAGAHEQFF; CDR3nt: TGTGCCAGCAGTCCGTCCGTCTGGCTAGCGGGAGCTCATGAGCAGTTCTTC; j_gene: TRBJ2-1; d_gene: TRBD2; v_gene: TRBV27; abundance: .
CDR3aa: CASSSAEAGAYEQYF; CDR3nt: TGTGCCAGCAGTTCCGCCGAAGCGGGAGCCTACGAGCAGTACTTC; j_gene: TRBJ2-7; d_gene: TRBD2; v_gene: TRBV6-6; abundance: once
CDR3aa: CASSFRQGGQPQHF; CDR3nt: TGTGCCAGCAGTTTCAGACAGGGTGGGCAGCCCCAGCATTTT; j_gene: TRBJ1-5; d_gene: TRBD1; v_gene: TRBV28; abundance: .
CDR3aa: CASSPQDRGLNTGELFF; CDR3nt: TGTGCCAGCTCACCCCAAGACAGGGGGCTTAACACCGGGGAGCTGTTTTTT; j_gene: TRBJ2-2; d_gene: TRBD1; v_gene: TRBV18; abundance: .
CDR3aa: CASSTTGKPYEQYF; CDR3nt: TGTGCCAGCAGCACGACAGGGAAGCCCTACGAGCAGTACTTC; j_gene: TRBJ2-7; d_gene: TRBD1; v_gene: TRBV5-4; abundance: .
CDR3aa: CASSYSVGLSQETQYF; CDR3nt: TGTGCCAGCAGTTACTCGGTCGGACTGTCGCAAGAGACCCAGTACTTC; j_gene: TRBJ2-5; d_gene: .; v_gene: TRBV6-5; abundance: .
CDR3aa: CASSQRGTTYSGNTIYF; CDR3nt: TGTGCCAGCAGCCAGAGGGGGACAACCTACTCTGGAAACACCATATATTTT; j_gene: TRBJ1-3; d_gene: .; v_gene: TRBV28; abundance: once
CDR3aa: CASSPGTSGRHEQYF; CDR3nt: TGTGCCAGCTCACCCGGGACTAGCGGGAGGCACGAGCAGTACTTC; j_gene: TRBJ2-7; d_gene: TRBD2; v_gene: TRBV18; abundance: .
CDR3aa: CASNGQGAYEQYF; CDR3nt: TGTGCCAGCAATGGACAGGGGGCGTACGAGCAGTACTTC; j_gene: TRBJ2-7; d_gene: TRBD1; v_gene: TRBV2; abundance: .
CDR3aa: CASSLDRGSGYTF; CDR3nt: TGTGCCAGCAGTCTGGACAGGGGGTCTGGCTACACCTTC; j_gene: TRBJ1-2; d_gene: TRBD1; v_gene: TRBV6-5; abundance: .
CDR3aa: CASRRGLAGNTIYF; CDR3nt: TGTGCCAGCAGGCGGGGTTTAGCTGGAAACACCATATATTTT; j_gene: TRBJ1-3; d_gene: .; v_gene: TRBV2; abundance: .
CDR3aa: CASSPGDTQSSYEQYF; CDR3nt: TGCGCCAGCAGCCCCGGGGACACCCAGAGCTCCTACGAGCAGTACTTC; j_gene: TRBJ2-7; d_gene: .; v_gene: TRBV5-1; abundance: .
CDR3aa: CASSYSGSINEKLFF; CDR3nt: TGTGCCAGCAGTTACTCAGGGAGTATAAATGAAAAACTGTTTTTT; j_gene: TRBJ1-4; d_gene: .; v_gene: TRBV6-5; abundance: .
CDR3aa: CASSTQTGGGEKLFF; CDR3nt: TGCGCCAGCAGCACCCAGACAGGGGGGGGCGAAAAACTGTTTTTT; j_gene: TRBJ1-4; d_gene: TRBD1; v_gene: TRBV5-1; abundance: .
CDR3aa: CASRSEYNSPLHF; CDR3nt: TGTGCCAGCAGATCGGAGTATAATTCACCCCTCCACTTT; j_gene: TRBJ1-6; d_gene: .; v_gene: TRBV28; abundance: once
CDR3aa: CASSEQDRYQPQHF; CDR3nt: TGTGCCAGCAGTGAACAGGACAGATATCAGCCCCAGCATTTT; j_gene: TRBJ1-5; d_gene: .; v_gene: TRBV6-1; abundance: .
CDR3aa: CSVARRDKNTGELFF; CDR3nt: TGCAGCGTAGCCCGGAGGGACAAAAACACCGGGGAGCTGTTTTTT; j_gene: TRBJ2-2; d_gene: .; v_gene: TRBV29-1; abundance: .
CDR3aa: CASSLALIAGANYEQYF; CDR3nt: TGTGCCAGCAGTTTAGCCCTAATAGCGGGAGCGAACTACGAGCAGTACTTC; j_gene: TRBJ2-7; d_gene: TRBD2; v_gene: TRBV28; abundance: .
CDR3aa: CASSRQNGYNEQFF; CDR3nt: TGTGCCAGCAGTCGGCAGAATGGCTACAATGAGCAGTTCTTC; j_gene: TRBJ2-1; d_gene: .; v_gene: TRBV6-1; abundance: .
CDR3aa: CAAKGDWASYEQYF; CDR3nt: TGTGCCGCAAAAGGGGACTGGGCCTCCTACGAGCAGTACTTC; j_gene: TRBJ2-7; d_gene: .; v_gene: TRBV2; abundance: once
CDR3aa: CAWSGSTTEAFF; CDR3nt: TGTGCCTGGAGTGGTTCGACGACTGAAGCTTTCTTT; j_gene: TRBJ1-1; d_gene: .; v_gene: TRBV30; abundance: .
CDR3aa: CAISGGNSGSSYEQYF; CDR3nt: TGTGCCATCAGTGGGGGGAATAGCGGCAGCTCCTACGAGCAGTACTTC; j_gene: TRBJ2-7; d_gene: .; v_gene: TRBV10-3; abundance: .
CDR3aa: CASSYSRGNYGYTF; CDR3nt: TGCGCCAGCAGCTATTCTAGGGGTAACTATGGCTACACCTTC; j_gene: TRBJ1-2; d_gene: .; v_gene: TRBV5-1; abundance: .
CDR3aa: CASSGSGSTYEQYF; CDR3nt: TGCGCCAGCAGCGGTAGCGGGAGTACCTACGAGCAGTACTTC; j_gene: TRBJ2-7; d_gene: TRBD2; v_gene: TRBV5-1; abundance: .
CDR3aa: CASSYRDRDQETQYF; CDR3nt: TGTGCCAGCAGTTATAGGGACAGGGACCAAGAGACCCAGTACTTC; j_gene: TRBJ2-5; d_gene: TRBD1; v_gene: TRBV28; abundance: .
CDR3aa: CASSFTRETQYF; CDR3nt: TGTGCCAGCAGCTTCACCCGTGAGACCCAGTACTTC; j_gene: TRBJ2-5; d_gene: .; v_gene: TRBV7-9; abundance: .
CDR3aa: CASSLVLAGAGHEQYF; CDR3nt: TGTGCCAGCAGCTTGGTGCTAGCGGGAGCAGGCCACGAGCAGTACTTC; j_gene: TRBJ2-7; d_gene: TRBD2; v_gene: TRBV5-4; abundance: .
CDR3aa: CASSYYRQGSGYGYTF; CDR3nt: TGTGCCAGCAGTTATTATAGACAGGGGTCAGGATATGGCTACACCTTC; j_gene: TRBJ1-2; d_gene: TRBD1; v_gene: TRBV6-5; abundance: once
CDR3aa: CASRVEGGGELFF; CDR3nt: TGCGCCAGCAGAGTGGAGGGCGGAGGGGAGCTGTTTTTT; j_gene: TRBJ2-2; d_gene: .; v_gene: TRBV5-1; abundance: .
CDR3aa: CASSIDTLTYEQYF; CDR3nt: TGCGCCAGCAGCATCGACACCCTTACCTACGAGCAGTACTTC; j_gene: TRBJ2-7; d_gene: .; v_gene: TRBV5-1; abundance: .
CDR3aa: CSVGPGGETQYF; CDR3nt: TGCAGCGTCGGACCGGGAGGGGAGACCCAGTACTTC; j_gene: TRBJ2-5; d_gene: TRBD2; v_gene: TRBV29-1; abundance: .
CDR3aa: CASSWPLGEQFF; CDR3nt: TGTGCCAGCAGCTGGCCTTTGGGTGAGCAGTTCTTC; j_gene: TRBJ2-1; d_gene: .; v_gene: TRBV11-2; abundance: .